The T cell receptor beta chain described here comes from a study of blood T cells in healthy people across ages. This CDR3 region has 14 residues. The ends were cut back, 1 base at V and 4 bases at J, with 14 bases in the middle. CDR1 is DFQATT, CDR2 SNEGSKA, per germline (reference sequence). The second PCR ran roughly 7 to 12 cycles with a sample-barcoded 5' primer and J-beta primers. MiXCR, applied by TCRdb to the 5' RACE reads, yields one record per CDR3 protein. The sample carries about 830,000 distinct CDR3 sequences, less than 80% recorded once. This receptor was obtained from a man younger than 45 in good health. This chain uses TRBV20-1 with TRBJ2-7, with D tentatively TRBD1 (5 bases). What was sequenced was blood. CDR3 loop: CSARGAGNPYEQYF. The CDR3 coding sequence is TGCAGTGCTAGAGGGGCAGGGAACCCATACGAGCAGTACTTC.